A selection of T cell receptor beta chains follows, all from one sample in a study of shared clonotypes between healthy human individuals. This table comes from immunoSEQ multiplex PCR, and its TCRdb copy is limited to in-frame clones, with some not included. The sample has under 1 million clones; 95% to 97% are singletons. Material: naive CD8+ T cells sorted from blood. All receptors derive from a young man in good health. Both conserved end residues are trimmed from each CDR3.

j_call v_call cdr3_aa
TRBJ2-5 TRBV11-2 ASSNGTSGSRGTQY
TRBJ1-3 TRBV29-1 SVASRGGPGNTIY
TRBJ2-3 TRBV4-3 ASSQNSGGTDTQY
TRBJ2-3 TRBV6-7 ASTTGVVGSQY
TRBJ2-1 TRBV5-5 ASRDGLEPV
TRBJ2-5 TRBV7-3 ASSLMNQETQY
TRBJ2-1 TRBV7-9 ASSHKSDRAYNEQF
TRBJ2-7 TRBV30 AWNGRPPYEQY
TRBJ2-7 TRBV11-3 ASSRTGGSDYEQY
TRBJ2-1 TRBV4-1 ASSRRQGSYNEQF
TRBJ2-7 TRBV6-1 ASSEAGLSSYEQY
TRBJ2-1 TRBV5-8 ASSLGVSVGQGPDEQF
TRBJ2-7 TRBV11-2 ASSYGFTYEQY
TRBJ2-5 TRBV7-7 ASSRTGGAETQY
TRBJ2-3 TRBV7-9 ASSLDASGRVVDTQY
TRBJ2-7 TRBV28 ASSSGVAYEQY
TRBJ1-2 TRBV10-2 ASIPRQTSILYGYT
TRBJ2-7 TRBV11-2 ASSLVRPDRGRTYEQY
TRBJ2-7 TRBV2 ASSWDAVVTSGSSYEQY
TRBJ2-7 TRBV9 ASSSRGGGYEQY
TRBJ2-7 TRBV29-1 SVVTSGHTYEQY
TRBJ2-7 TRBV9 ASAGTSSYEQY
TRBJ2-5 TRBV27 ASSFTGSGETQY
TRBJ1-2 TRBV7-9 ASSSILDRGPDGYT
TRBJ1-1 TRBV7-2 ASSLVSGTEAF
TRBJ2-7 TRBV11-2 ASSLVLVGSGRSYEQY
TRBJ2-4 TRBV1 TSSQRGTKNIQY
TRBJ2-7 TRBV7-6 ASSEGGLYYEQY
TRBJ2-2 TRBV27 ASTPAGTGELF
TRBJ1-5 TRBV5-8 ASSFQDQPQH
TRBJ1-1 TRBV5-1 ASSLWDMNTEAF
TRBJ2-7 TRBV5-6 ASSLGDYLAYEQY
TRBJ2-5 TRBV7-9 ASSFLGGTQY
TRBJ2-3 TRBV5-4 ASSSTDTQY
TRBJ1-4 TRBV4-2 ASSHGTEHEKLF
TRBJ2-7 TRBV7-2 ASNAVGYEQY
TRBJ2-2 TRBV28 ASSEPGTGYTGELF
TRBJ2-7 TRBV5-1 ASSTSGGLSPYEQY
TRBJ2-3 TRBV11-2 ASSPLPDTQY
TRBJ1-5 TRBV27 ASSFRGGSNQPQH